This T cell receptor beta chain derives from a study of T cells in Graves' hyperthyroidism and ophthalmopathy. At the level of the study: Before treatment of any kind, peripheral blood was taken at initial diagnosis. Findings of the study overall: Clonotypes that were expanded in thyroid above 0.001 mostly appeared in blood too.

For the diagnoses, clinical symptoms, serum thyroxine and TRAb, thyroid ultrasound and orbital computed tomography were used. Around 10 ml fresh peripheral blood yielded the PBMCs. The CDR3 is 13 residues long. Trimming left V 4 bases short and J 4 bases short, with 10 bases between. Germline CDR1 KGHDR, CDR2 SFDVKD. Regions amplified from RNA transcripts were the TCR beta CDR3 regions. The TCR CDR3 was amplified in a first-round RT-PCR using the HTBI primer set. TCRdb re-analysed the multiplex PCR reads in MiXCR, keeping a single row per CDR3 protein. The sample shows more than 300,000 distinct CDR3 sequences, more than 11% of them seen only once. This clonotype was counted many times. Its antigen is not known.

This clonotype was obtained from a woman aged 55 to 70 with Graves' hyperthyroidism. Sequenced sample: blood. This rearrangement joins TRBV24-1 to TRBJ2-7; D may be TRBD1 (5 bases). The CDR3, as DNA: TGTGCCACCAGTGACGCAGGGCAGTACGAGCAGTACTTC. This sequence encodes CATSDAGQYEQYF.